This T cell receptor (beta chain) appears in the sequencing data of a study of monozygotic twins with inflammatory bowel disease. Study-wide points: Patient repertoire variability may have increased through differing immunosuppressive treatments. Compared with healthy twins, IBD patients shared fewer clonotypes with others, especially with disease activity.

Remarks on this clonotype: Its antigen is still unknown.

TCRdb processed the 5' RACE reads again and assigns one entry to each CDR3 protein, with no DNA. The listing contains roughly 100,000 distinct CDR3 sequences. The TCR was taken from a human donor with ulcerative colitis or Crohn's disease, or a healthy co-twin of an affected twin (not recorded which). The sequenced material came from blood.

CDR3 protein: CASKMSGARETQYF. V gene TRBV11-2 combines with J gene TRBJ2-5; TCRdb picks TRBD1, but there is no DNA to check that call. CDR1 and CDR2 from the germline V gene are SGHAT and FQNNGV. This CDR3 region has 14 residues.